These 2 T cell receptor beta chains were sequenced from one sample in a study of blood T cell repertoires in COVID-19. Data came from immunoSEQ multiplex PCR; TCRdb stores just in-frame clones and leaves some out. The sample holds approximately 260,000 clones, about 85% seen once. The sequenced sample consisted of PBMCs or T cells enriched from blood (not recorded which). Every receptor here comes from a woman aged 45 to 65 who had been exposed to COVID-19.

The rearrangement joins TRBV11-2 to TRBJ1-1, with D tentatively TRBD1 (6 bases). CDR3 length: 14 amino acids. CDR1 is SGHAT, CDR2 FQNNGV, per germline. V was trimmed by 3 bases and J by 1 base, leaving 9 bases between them. CDR3 sequence: CASSFGQQNTEAFF. CDR3 coding DNA: TGTGCCAGCAGCTTCGGACAGCAGAACACTGAAGCTTTCTTT.

V gene TRBV24-1 combines with J gene TRBJ2-5; TRBD2 might be the D (7 bases). The germline gives CDR1 KGHDR, CDR2 SFDVKD. With 7 bases removed from V and 4 bases from J, the gap between germline ends came to 18 bases. This CDR3 is built from 15 residues. The CDR3 loop reads CATSNLGGLGETQYF. CDR3 nucleotide sequence: TGTGCCACCAGCAACTTGGGGGGGCTAGGAGAGACCCAGTACTTC.